The rows below give T cell receptor beta chains drawn from one sample of a study of identical twins. In TCRdb, the 5' RACE reads were re-called with MiXCR into one record per CDR3 protein. The sample records roughly 250,000 distinct CDR3 sequences, around 7.6% being singletons. These data also formed part of another study, on yellow fever vaccine responses in identical twins.

Sequenced material: CD8+ T cells sorted from blood. These receptors all come from a woman between 18 and 29 years old in good health. The CDR3 runs from the conserved cysteine through the conserved F or W. Each record gives: clone size, D gene, V gene, CDR3 length, J gene, CDR3 protein, CDR3 DNA. The D gene is left open where the match is weak. Clone size is given for some rows only: seen once, a few or many times, or a class if the clone is expanded.

>once|.|TRBV6-5|15|TRBJ2-7
CASSYLDSTYNEQYF
TGTGCCAGCAGTTACCTGGACAGTACCTACAATGAGCAGTACTTC
>many|.|TRBV2|13|TRBJ2-3
CASSPGAGDTQYF
TGTGCCAGCAGCCCGGGGGCCGGGGATACGCAGTATTTT
>.|TRBD2|TRBV15|14|TRBJ2-1
CATALAGFYNEQFF
TGTGCCACCGCGTTAGCGGGATTTTACAATGAGCAGTTCTTC
>.|.|TRBV2|13|TRBJ2-7
CATKGGSTYEQYF
TGTGCCACAAAGGGGGGCAGTACCTACGAGCAGTACTTC
>few|.|TRBV27|12|TRBJ2-3
CASSMSPNTQYF
TGTGCCAGCAGTATGAGTCCTAATACGCAGTATTTT
>few|.|TRBV7-8|15|TRBJ2-7
CASSLVPTPTDEQYF
TGTGCCAGCAGCTTAGTGCCTACCCCCACTGACGAGCAGTACTTC
>few|TRBD1|TRBV20-1|14|TRBJ2-1
CSYPGTGTYNEQFF
TGCAGTTACCCCGGGACAGGGACCTACAATGAGCAGTTCTTC
>.|.|TRBV12-3/TRBV12-4|14|TRBJ2-7
CASSFGPISYEQYF
TGTGCCAGCAGTTTTGGGCCGATATCCTACGAGCAGTACTTC
>.|.|TRBV27|14|TRBJ2-5
CASSLRRAQETQYF
TGTGCCAGCAGTTTGAGGCGGGCTCAAGAGACCCAGTACTTC
>few|.|TRBV9|15|TRBJ2-1
CASSVGGAGYNEQFF
TGTGCCAGCAGCGTAGGAGGGGCGGGTTACAATGAGCAGTTCTTC
>few|TRBD1|TRBV7-9|17|TRBJ2-5
CASSFPTGNPSAETQYF
TGTGCCAGCAGCTTTCCGACAGGGAATCCCTCCGCGGAGACCCAGTACTTC
>many|TRBD1|TRBV28|15|TRBJ2-5
CASSFRTGSRETQYF
TGTGCCAGCAGTTTCCGGACAGGGTCAAGAGAGACCCAGTACTTC
>few|.|TRBV12-3/TRBV12-4|17|TRBJ2-2
CASSLSLAGIRSGELFF
TGTGCCAGCAGTTTAAGTCTGGCAGGGATTAGGTCCGGGGAGCTGTTTTTT
>.|TRBD2|TRBV27|17|TRBJ2-7
CASSIRQITSGSGEQYF
TGTGCCAGCAGTATTCGACAGATAACTAGCGGGAGTGGCGAGCAGTACTTC
>many|TRBD2|TRBV14|16|TRBJ2-3
CASSHPTSPDRDTQYF
TGTGCCAGCAGCCACCCGACTAGCCCGGATAGGGATACGCAGTATTTT
>.|.|TRBV2|14|TRBJ1-2
CASSDGTQTYGYTF
TGTGCCAGCAGTGACGGGACCCAGACGTATGGCTACACCTTC
>few|.|TRBV20-1|15|TRBJ2-1
CSARDGLDSDNEQFF
TGCAGTGCTAGAGATGGGCTAGACTCAGATAATGAGCAGTTCTTC
>.|TRBD1|TRBV13|14|TRBJ2-2
CASSNRQGRGELFF
TGTGCCAGCAGCAACCGACAGGGACGCGGGGAGCTGTTTTTT
>.|.|TRBV20-1|18|TRBJ2-1
CSARDPSSSLQVHNEQFF
TGCAGTGCTAGAGATCCGTCAAGCAGCCTCCAAGTCCACAATGAGCAGTTCTTC
>many|.|TRBV10-3|15|TRBJ1-5
CAISESWGHNQPQHF
TGTGCCATCAGTGAGTCATGGGGGCACAATCAGCCCCAGCATTTT
>.|.|TRBV10-3|13|TRBJ2-2
CAISTRDTGELFF
TGTGCCATCAGTACCAGGGACACCGGGGAGCTGTTTTTT
>.|TRBD1|TRBV3-1|16|TRBJ2-3
CASSQTGTGATDTQYF
TGTGCCAGCAGCCAAACCGGGACAGGGGCCACAGATACGCAGTATTTT
>few|.|TRBV2|15|TRBJ1-5
CASSEDGQLNQPQHF
TGTGCCAGCAGTGAAGACGGACAACTTAATCAGCCCCAGCATTTT
>.|TRBD2|TRBV4-1|16|TRBJ2-7
CASSLTWGGGTYEQYF
TGCGCCAGCAGCCTCACCTGGGGGGGAGGCACCTACGAGCAGTACTTC
>many|TRBD1|TRBV7-9|16|TRBJ1-6
CASSLIGGRDNSPLHF
TGTGCCAGCAGCTTAATAGGGGGCCGAGATAATTCACCCCTCCACTTT
>few|.|TRBV4-1|17|TRBJ2-3
CASSQNANRPSTDTQYF
TGCGCCAGCAGCCAAAACGCAAACAGGCCTAGCACAGATACGCAGTATTTT
>few|.|TRBV7-6|13|TRBJ2-2
CASSPEDAGELFF
TGTGCCAGCAGCCCCGAAGATGCAGGGGAGCTGTTTTTT
>many|.|TRBV6-6|13|TRBJ1-5
CASSPTENQPQHF
TGTGCCAGCAGCCCCACAGAAAATCAGCCCCAGCATTTT
>few|.|TRBV4-1|14|TRBJ1-1
CASSHNTENTEAFF
TGCGCCAGCAGCCACAACACGGAGAACACTGAAGCTTTCTTT
>.|TRBD1|TRBV9|15|TRBJ1-2
CASNNRDSHNYGYTF
TGTGCCAGCAACAACCGGGACAGCCATAACTATGGCTACACCTTC
>many|TRBD1|TRBV7-6|13|TRBJ1-5
CASSLGQNQPQHF
TGTGCCAGCAGTTTGGGACAGAATCAGCCCCAGCATTTT
>few|.|TRBV12-3/TRBV12-4|15|TRBJ1-1
CASSSAGAVNTEAFF
TGTGCCAGCAGTTCAGCAGGGGCCGTGAACACTGAAGCTTTCTTT
>.|TRBD2|TRBV27|12|TRBJ2-1
CASRGLGTEQFF
TGTGCCAGCAGGGGACTAGGGACTGAGCAGTTCTTC
>few|.|TRBV12-3/TRBV12-4|11|TRBJ2-2
CAMAYTGELFF
TGTGCTATGGCGTACACCGGGGAGCTGTTTTTT
>.|.|TRBV20-1|13|TRBJ1-5
CSARIDGNQPQHF
TGCAGTGCTCGTATTGACGGGAATCAGCCCCAGCATTTT
>.|TRBD1|TRBV7-8|16|TRBJ2-5
CASSPPLDRSGETQYF
TGTGCCAGCAGCCCCCCCTTGGACAGGTCTGGGGAGACCCAGTACTTC
>.|TRBD1|TRBV6-1|13|TRBJ1-2
CASSGTGDYGYTF
TGTGCCAGCAGTGGGACAGGGGACTATGGCTACACCTTC